This T cell receptor beta chain derives from a study of patients and donors after allogeneic stem cell transplantation. TCRdb re-derived calls from the RT-PCR reads in MiXCR, one entry per CDR3 protein. The table has 900,000 to 1,000,000 distinct CDR3 sequences, around 17% seen once; the top ten hold 5% to 6.5%. This clonotype was seen more than once but under ten times. Per germline, CDR1 SQVTM and CDR2 ANQGSEA. The CDR3 runs 16 residues. Trimming left V 0 bases short and J 4 bases short, with 19 bases between. The receptor comes from a human donor who was either an allogeneic HSCT recipient or a stem cell or donor lymphocyte infusion donor (not recorded which). It is not recorded whose cells these are; they may come from a transplant donor. Sequencing was carried out using blood, either unsorted or a sorted T cell fraction (not recorded which). The gene calls are TRBV29-1 and TRBJ2-7; tentatively, D is TRBD1 (6 bases). CDR3 in DNA: TGCAGCGTTGAAGATCCAGGGGCTAGCAGTGGGTACGAGCAGTACTTC. Its protein product is CSVEDPGASSGYEQYF.